Described below is a single T cell receptor (beta chain) sequence and its context. The data belong to a study of cytomegalovirus exposure and HLA in healthy donors. The CDR3 totals 15 residues. V shed 8 bases and J shed 4 bases, with 17 bases lying between them. Germline V gene lookup returns CDR1 LNHDA and CDR2 SQIVND (reference sequence). PCR amplification relied on 60 Vbeta primers (plus 13 Jbeta primers). Some clones are missing from TCRdb's copy, which holds only in-frame ones; the method was immunoSEQ multiplex PCR. The specimen's table records about 96,000 clones. The sample consisted of PBMCs. The gene calls are TRBV19 and TRBJ1-4; weak D call: TRBD1 (6 bases). The sequence was obtained from a woman aged 25 to 45 in good health and CMV-seronegative. The CDR3: CASARRQAINEKLFF. The CDR3 DNA reads TGTGCCAGTGCAAGAAGACAGGCGATTAATGAAAAACTGTTTTTT.